This is a list of T cell receptor beta chains from one sample in a study of breast tumors, draining lymph nodes, adjacent tissues. TCRdb called the multiplex PCR reads again in MiXCR, with one record for every CDR3 protein. The data hold tens of thousands of distinct CDR3 sequences, with 57% observed a single time. Source material: breast tumor tissue. These receptors were collected from a female donor with breast cancer. Some clones in this sample may be carry-over from other donors' samples. CDR3s include the opening cysteine and the closing phenylalanine or tryptophan. A D gene is named only where the DNA matches it firmly. Some rows mark clone size as missing; the rest say once, few, many or name a class of expanded clone.

cdr3_aa: CACSATSGPYEQYF; cdr3_nt: TGCGCCTGCAGTGCAACTAGCGGGCCGTACGAGCAGTACTTC; v_call: TRBV10-2; d_call: TRBD2; clone_size: once; j_call: TRBJ2-7
cdr3_aa: CSVGPFNSPLHF; cdr3_nt: TGCAGCGTTGGGCCTTTTAATTCACCCCTCCACTTT; v_call: TRBV29-1; d_call: NA; clone_size: NA; j_call: TRBJ1-6
cdr3_aa: CASSKTEYGYTF; cdr3_nt: TGTGCCAGCAGTAAGACAGAGTACGGCTACACCTTC; v_call: TRBV27; d_call: NA; clone_size: many; j_call: TRBJ1-2
cdr3_aa: CASSLARTAYEQYF; cdr3_nt: TGTGCCAGCAGCTTGGCCAGGACAGCCTACGAGCAGTACTTC; v_call: TRBV5-5; d_call: NA; clone_size: NA; j_call: TRBJ2-7
cdr3_aa: CASSFAGVSGNTIYF; cdr3_nt: TGTGCCAGCAGTTTCGCAGGCGTCTCTGGAAACACCATATATTTT; v_call: TRBV12-3/TRBV12-4; d_call: NA; clone_size: NA; j_call: TRBJ1-3
cdr3_aa: CSAVPGDNSGNTIYF; cdr3_nt: TGCAGTGCTGTCCCGGGGGACAACTCTGGAAACACCATATATTTT; v_call: TRBV20-1; d_call: NA; clone_size: many; j_call: TRBJ1-3
cdr3_aa: CASSLFDGFGKLFF; cdr3_nt: TGCGCCAGCAGCTTGTTCGACGGCTTCGGAAAACTGTTTTTT; v_call: TRBV5-1; d_call: NA; clone_size: many; j_call: TRBJ1-4
cdr3_aa: CSARTSGSYAQHF; cdr3_nt: TGCAGTGCTAGGACTAGCGGGAGCTACGCGCAGCACTTC; v_call: TRBV20-1; d_call: TRBD2; clone_size: NA; j_call: TRBJ2-7
cdr3_aa: CATSDLAGFTMLTDTQYF; cdr3_nt: TGTGCCACCAGTGATTTGGCGGGCTTCACGATGCTCACAGATACGCAGTATTTT; v_call: TRBV24-1; d_call: NA; clone_size: NA; j_call: TRBJ2-3
cdr3_aa: CASSSLAGTSTDTQYF; cdr3_nt: TGTGCCAGCAGTTCCCTAGCGGGAACTAGCACAGATACGCAGTATTTT; v_call: TRBV6-5; d_call: TRBD2; clone_size: NA; j_call: TRBJ2-3
cdr3_aa: CASSSDRSGRGNTIYF; cdr3_nt: TGTGCCAGCAGCTCGGATCGATCAGGGAGAGGAAACACCATATATTTT; v_call: TRBV7-9; d_call: NA; clone_size: few; j_call: TRBJ1-3
cdr3_aa: CASSLRLGGDGYTF; cdr3_nt: TGTGCCAGCAGTTTGCGCCTGGGGGGTGATGGCTACACCTTC; v_call: TRBV28; d_call: NA; clone_size: NA; j_call: TRBJ1-2
cdr3_aa: CASSPGTSHILTDTQYF; cdr3_nt: TGTGCTAGCAGCCCTGGGACTAGCCATATACTCACAGATACGCAGTATTTT; v_call: TRBV7-7; d_call: TRBD2; clone_size: NA; j_call: TRBJ2-3
cdr3_aa: CASSSGGTGELFF; cdr3_nt: TGTGCCAGCAGCTCCGGGGGGACCGGGGAGCTGTTTTTT; v_call: TRBV7-8; d_call: TRBD2; clone_size: NA; j_call: TRBJ2-2
cdr3_aa: CSAREAASGTDTQYF; cdr3_nt: TGCAGTGCTAGAGAAGCCGCTAGCGGCACAGATACGCAGTATTTT; v_call: TRBV20-1; d_call: NA; clone_size: many; j_call: TRBJ2-3
cdr3_aa: CSARLVAGWGPPDTQYF; cdr3_nt: TGCAGTGCTAGATTGGTAGCGGGATGGGGGCCCCCAGATACGCAGTATTTT; v_call: TRBV20-1; d_call: TRBD2; clone_size: few; j_call: TRBJ2-3
cdr3_aa: CASTGTRAGEQFF; cdr3_nt: TGTGCCAGCACCGGGACTAGGGCGGGTGAGCAGTTCTTC; v_call: TRBV2; d_call: TRBD2; clone_size: NA; j_call: TRBJ2-1
cdr3_aa: CASTLGRDGYTF; cdr3_nt: TGTGCCAGCACCTTGGGTCGGGATGGCTACACCTTC; v_call: TRBV5-8; d_call: NA; clone_size: many; j_call: TRBJ1-2
cdr3_aa: CASSPNTASGYTF; cdr3_nt: TGCGCCAGCAGCCCCAATACCGCGTCTGGCTACACCTTC; v_call: TRBV5-1; d_call: NA; clone_size: NA; j_call: TRBJ1-2
cdr3_aa: CSASDRDRGLGYEQYF; cdr3_nt: TGCAGTGCTAGTGACCGGGACAGGGGTCTGGGCTACGAGCAGTACTTC; v_call: TRBV20-1; d_call: TRBD1; clone_size: NA; j_call: TRBJ2-7
cdr3_aa: CAISRQMSTGELFF; cdr3_nt: TGTGCCATCAGCAGACAAATGAGCACCGGGGAGCTGTTTTTT; v_call: TRBV15; d_call: NA; clone_size: NA; j_call: TRBJ2-2
cdr3_aa: CATDRAPGGGFRETQYF; cdr3_nt: TGTGCCACCGACAGGGCTCCTGGGGGGGGCTTCAGAGAGACCCAGTACTTC; v_call: TRBV15; d_call: NA; clone_size: NA; j_call: TRBJ2-5
cdr3_aa: CASSPWDPPAYGYTF; cdr3_nt: TGTGCCAGCAGTCCTTGGGACCCCCCGGCCTATGGCTACACCTTC; v_call: TRBV6-6; d_call: NA; clone_size: NA; j_call: TRBJ1-2
cdr3_aa: CASSLEGDHEQYF; cdr3_nt: TGTGCCAGCAGCTTAGAGGGAGATCACGAGCAGTACTTC; v_call: TRBV11-2; d_call: NA; clone_size: few; j_call: TRBJ2-7
cdr3_aa: CASRRIRAPYEQYF; cdr3_nt: TGTGCCAGCAGGCGTATACGAGCCCCCTACGAGCAGTACTTC; v_call: TRBV6-5; d_call: NA; clone_size: many; j_call: TRBJ2-7
cdr3_aa: CASSDSYEQYF; cdr3_nt: TGTGCCAGTAGTGATTCCTACGAGCAGTACTTC; v_call: TRBV19; d_call: NA; clone_size: once; j_call: TRBJ2-7
cdr3_aa: CASSIESTDTQYF; cdr3_nt: TGTGCCAGTAGTATCGAGAGCACAGATACGCAGTATTTT; v_call: TRBV19; d_call: NA; clone_size: NA; j_call: TRBJ2-3
cdr3_aa: CASSQDPPGQGHVLTF; cdr3_nt: TGCGCCAGCAGCCAAGATCCACCGGGACAGGGACACGTCCTGACTTTC; v_call: TRBV4-1; d_call: TRBD1; clone_size: NA; j_call: TRBJ2-6
cdr3_aa: CASSLMGQGYGYTF; cdr3_nt: TGTGCCAGCAGCTTAATGGGACAGGGGTATGGCTACACCTTC; v_call: TRBV5-8; d_call: TRBD1; clone_size: medium-sized; j_call: TRBJ1-2
cdr3_aa: CASSLGGAHQETQYF; cdr3_nt: TGTGCCAGCAGCCTGGGGGGGGCGCACCAAGAGACCCAGTACTTC; v_call: TRBV9; d_call: NA; clone_size: many; j_call: TRBJ2-5
cdr3_aa: CASSLARRQLLSYNEQFF; cdr3_nt: TGTGCCAGCAGCTTAGCGCGCCGCCAGCTATTGTCCTACAATGAGCAGTTCTTC; v_call: TRBV7-9; d_call: NA; clone_size: many; j_call: TRBJ2-1
cdr3_aa: CASSRSLAGDVSYYEQYF; cdr3_nt: TGTGCCAGCAGCCGCTCCCTAGCGGGAGACGTAAGTTACTACGAGCAGTACTTC; v_call: TRBV7-2; d_call: TRBD2; clone_size: NA; j_call: TRBJ2-7
cdr3_aa: CAWRHSGNTIYF; cdr3_nt: TGTGCCTGGAGACACTCTGGAAACACCATATATTTT; v_call: TRBV30; d_call: NA; clone_size: NA; j_call: TRBJ1-3
cdr3_aa: CSVVYYLGANEQFF; cdr3_nt: TGCAGCGTTGTTTACTACTTAGGGGCAAATGAGCAGTTCTTC; v_call: TRBV29-1; d_call: NA; clone_size: few; j_call: TRBJ2-1
cdr3_aa: CASSVDLPGSPLHF; cdr3_nt: TGTGCCAGCAGTGTGGACCTACCTGGTTCACCCCTCCACTTT; v_call: TRBV2; d_call: NA; clone_size: NA; j_call: TRBJ1-6
cdr3_aa: CASSLNRGGFGDTQYF; cdr3_nt: TGTGCCAGCAGCTTGAACAGGGGAGGGTTTGGGGATACGCAGTATTTT; v_call: TRBV7-2; d_call: NA; clone_size: NA; j_call: TRBJ2-3
cdr3_aa: CSARVAGEDTQYF; cdr3_nt: TGCAGTGCTAGAGTAGCGGGAGAAGATACGCAGTATTTT; v_call: TRBV20-1; d_call: TRBD2; clone_size: NA; j_call: TRBJ2-3
cdr3_aa: CATGSQSSYNEQFF; cdr3_nt: TGTGCCACCGGGAGCCAGAGCTCCTACAATGAGCAGTTCTTC; v_call: TRBV15; d_call: NA; clone_size: many; j_call: TRBJ2-1
cdr3_aa: CASSLGGPGANVLTF; cdr3_nt: TGTGCCAGCAGCTTAGGAGGGCCTGGGGCCAACGTCCTGACTTTC; v_call: TRBV7-6; d_call: NA; clone_size: NA; j_call: TRBJ2-6
cdr3_aa: CASSHRLGGYTF; cdr3_nt: TGTGCCAGCAGTCACCGATTGGGGGGCTACACCTTC; v_call: TRBV12-3/TRBV12-4; d_call: NA; clone_size: NA; j_call: TRBJ1-2
cdr3_aa: CASSLDGLIMGTGELFF; cdr3_nt: TGCGCCAGCAGCTTGGACGGGTTGATAATGGGAACCGGGGAGCTGTTTTTT; v_call: TRBV5-1; d_call: NA; clone_size: NA; j_call: TRBJ2-2
cdr3_aa: CASSATAGGSPYNSPLHF; cdr3_nt: TGTGCCAGCAGTGCTACCGCGGGGGGGAGTCCCTATAATTCACCCCTCCACTTT; v_call: TRBV6-1; d_call: NA; clone_size: many; j_call: TRBJ1-6
cdr3_aa: CASSTGYNEKLFF; cdr3_nt: TGTGCCAGCAGTACAGGGTATAATGAAAAACTGTTTTTT; v_call: TRBV12-3/TRBV12-4; d_call: NA; clone_size: NA; j_call: TRBJ1-4
cdr3_aa: CASSDQDTYEQYF; cdr3_nt: TGTGCCAGCAGTGATCAGGACACCTACGAGCAGTACTTC; v_call: TRBV2; d_call: NA; clone_size: NA; j_call: TRBJ2-7
cdr3_aa: CASRTDRGDEQYF; cdr3_nt: TGTGCCAGCAGGACGGACAGGGGCGACGAGCAGTACTTC; v_call: TRBV2; d_call: TRBD1; clone_size: NA; j_call: TRBJ2-7
cdr3_aa: CSAISDRGLAGWGPPDTQYF; cdr3_nt: TGCAGTGCTATAAGCGACAGGGGACTAGCGGGATGGGGGCCCCCAGATACGCAGTATTTT; v_call: TRBV20-1; d_call: TRBD2; clone_size: NA; j_call: TRBJ2-3
cdr3_aa: CSARTAADYEQYF; cdr3_nt: TGCAGTGCTAGGACTGCAGCGGACTACGAGCAGTACTTC; v_call: TRBV20-1; d_call: NA; clone_size: NA; j_call: TRBJ2-7
cdr3_aa: CATYGLAGDYNEQFF; cdr3_nt: TGTGCCACCTACGGACTAGCGGGAGACTACAATGAGCAGTTCTTC; v_call: TRBV6-6; d_call: TRBD2; clone_size: NA; j_call: TRBJ2-1
cdr3_aa: CASRTGATNEKLFF; cdr3_nt: TGTGCCAGCAGGACAGGGGCCACTAATGAAAAACTGTTTTTT; v_call: TRBV2; d_call: TRBD1; clone_size: NA; j_call: TRBJ1-4
cdr3_aa: CASSERTGNSPLHF; cdr3_nt: TGTGCCAGTAGTGAACGGACGGGCAATTCACCCCTCCACTTT; v_call: TRBV19; d_call: NA; clone_size: NA; j_call: TRBJ1-6
cdr3_aa: CASSLVTGVYNSPLHF; cdr3_nt: TGTGCCAGCAGCTTAGTGACAGGGGTCTATAATTCACCCCTCCACTTT; v_call: TRBV11-2; d_call: TRBD1; clone_size: few; j_call: TRBJ1-6
cdr3_aa: CASRAHRDRDQPQHF; cdr3_nt: TGCGCCAGCAGAGCTCACCGGGACAGGGATCAGCCCCAGCATTTT; v_call: TRBV10-2; d_call: TRBD1; clone_size: NA; j_call: TRBJ1-5
cdr3_aa: CASRMASSDTQYF; cdr3_nt: TGTGCCAGCAGGATGGCCAGCTCAGATACGCAGTATTTT; v_call: TRBV2; d_call: NA; clone_size: NA; j_call: TRBJ2-3
cdr3_aa: CASSPTSGSIGEQFF; cdr3_nt: TGTGCCAGCAGTCCGACTAGCGGGAGTATTGGTGAGCAGTTCTTC; v_call: TRBV27; d_call: TRBD2; clone_size: many; j_call: TRBJ2-1